This T cell receptor beta chain was sequenced during a study of OX40 agonist ivuxolimab in advanced cancers. Regarding the complete study: Ivuxolimab was an agonistic, fully human IgG2 monoclonal antibody directed against OX40 (CD134), a costimulatory receptor. Intravenous ivuxolimab was administered to patients every 2 weeks at six dose levels: 0.01, 0.1, 0.3, 1.5, 3 and 10 mg/kg. Of the approximately 50 dose-escalation patients, hepatocellular carcinoma was present in roughly 19, melanoma in around 15, renal cell carcinoma in 9 and head and neck cancer in 9. The dose-escalation cohort was roughly 83% male with a mean age of about 60 years, ranging from 23 to 79. Patients were allowed to have had prior anti-PD-1, anti-PD-L1 or anti-CTLA-4 therapy, and approximately 40% of the dose-escalation patients had been treated with checkpoint inhibitors. Partial responses occurred in three dose-escalation patients: two with cutaneous melanoma and one with hepatocellular carcinoma. Peripheral TCRbeta sequencing aimed to test whether ivuxolimab altered TCR sequence diversity and caused clonal T-cell expansion. The paper covers the monotherapy dose-escalation part of the phase I ivuxolimab trial, which included N ≈ 57 patients. What the study reported, not specific to this receptor: In the 0.1-3.0 mg/kg groups, partial responders had among the lowest normalized peripheral clonal expansion, particularly in CD8+ T cells. Low levels of normalized T-cell clonal expansion were also shown by some nonresponding patients. The antigen specificity of the peripheral T cells that underwent clonal expansion was not determined. At doses of 0.1 to 3.0 mg/kg, clonal expansion of both CD4+ and CD8+ blood T cells was observed from baseline to week 6. On average, CD8+ T cells showed more expanded clones than CD4+ T cells after ivuxolimab.

The junction carries 13 bases between V and J, which are trimmed by 2 bases and 10 bases respectively. The CDR3 holds 14 amino acids from the cysteine to the phenylalanine. Just the 42-base CDR3 DNA is kept, in frame starting at base 1. From a lookup of the germline V gene, CDR1 and CDR2 are SGHRS and YFSETQ. For sequencing of the TCRbeta CDR3 region, genomic DNA was extracted from the sorted cells. The immunoSEQ Assay was used for sequencing of TCRbeta CDR3 regions. TCRdb stores this immuneACCESS table with in-frame sequences only. Part of the clones is absent; in the studies checked, under half of the shortfall reflects unresolved V genes, and no reason is known for the rest. The sample table shows about 70,000 clones, and roughly 90% are seen once. The top ten clones comprise approximately 1% of the sample. To note about this clone: Its binding antigen is unknown. No base quality information exists; no much larger clone differs at one position.

Patients with a history of autoimmune disease or receiving systemic immunosuppression were excluded from the trial. Peripheral blood for TCR sequencing was drawn from every dose cohort at baseline, at cycle 4 day 1 and at cycle 7 day 1. Samples came from an open-label, multicenter, first-in-human phase I dose-escalation trial of ivuxolimab. Adults with locally advanced or metastatic head and neck squamous cell, hepatocellular, melanoma or renal cell carcinoma were enrolled in the trial. Before TCR sequencing, CD4+ T cells and CD8+ T cells from peripheral blood were sorted into separate populations.

The origin of this receptor is an adult with an advanced solid tumor such as melanoma, head and neck, liver or kidney cancer. The source was CD4+ or CD8+ T cells sorted from blood, collected in a trial of the OX40 agonist ivuxolimab. The chain is encoded by TRBV5-1 joined to TRBJ1-6; a tentative D match to TRBD1 spans 6 bases. CDR3 sequence: CASSLWGAISPLHF. The base sequence is TGCGCCAGCAGCTTATGGGGGGCGATATCACCCCTCCACTTT.